This T cell receptor (beta chain) was identified in a study of blood T cell repertoires in COVID-19. Study overall: Samples of COVID-19 (acute and convalescent) were obtained from the United States, Italy and Spain. Sample material is recorded as cDNA or gDNA derived from T cells, B-cell-depleted T cells, or PBMCs.

Per the authors' pipeline: Reference gene primers were amplified, and this amplification served to estimate nucleated cell counts. The data were produced by immunoSEQ multiplex PCR, yet TCRdb's version contains in-frame clones alone and is incomplete. Clone size and the V and J calls come from that table; the DNA yielded D and trimming. This table holds 400,000 to 450,000 clones, 70% to 90% found once. The length of the CDR3 is 18 residues. Trimming removed 4 bases from V and 8 bases from J; junction bases left unmatched: 13. Germline assignment: CDR1 SGHRS and CDR2 YFSETQ. The clonotype comes from a woman aged 30 to 39 with active or convalescent COVID-19. The specimen sequenced was peripheral blood. This chain uses TRBV5-1 with TRBJ2-1, with 15 bases that match TRBD2. The CDR3 nucleotides read TGCGCCAGCAGCACGGGACTAGCGGGGGGCCGATCACGGGATGAGCAGTTCTTC. It encodes CASSTGLAGGRSRDEQFF.